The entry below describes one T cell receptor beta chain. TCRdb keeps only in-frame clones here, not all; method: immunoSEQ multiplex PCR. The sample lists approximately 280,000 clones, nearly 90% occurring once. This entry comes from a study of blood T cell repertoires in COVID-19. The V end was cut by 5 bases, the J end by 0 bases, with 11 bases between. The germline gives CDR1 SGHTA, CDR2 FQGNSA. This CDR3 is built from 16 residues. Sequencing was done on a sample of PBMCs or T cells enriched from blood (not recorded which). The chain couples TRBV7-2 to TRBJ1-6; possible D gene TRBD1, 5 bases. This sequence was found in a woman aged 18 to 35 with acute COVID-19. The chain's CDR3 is CASSIQGVSYNSPLHF. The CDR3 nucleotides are TGTGCCAGCAGCATCCAGGGTGTCTCCTATAATTCACCCCTCCACTTT.